The T cell receptor beta chain under discussion was sequenced for a study of blood T cells in healthy people across ages. The V gene's germline CDR1 is GTSNPN and CDR2 SVGIG (reference sequence). The CDR3 is 11 residues long. The V gene lost 2 bases and the J gene lost 8 bases, with 9 bases spanning the gap. With a J-beta primer mix and a sample-barcoded 5' primer, a second PCR ran about 7 to 11 cycles. Each CDR3 protein gets one entry after TCRdb re-called the 5' RACE reads with MiXCR. Among hundreds of thousands of distinct CDR3 sequences listed, roughly 32% were seen once. Remarks on this clonotype: Its target is not known.

General study points: Naive T cell percentage strongly correlated with TCR beta diversity.

The chain recombines TRBV30 with TRBJ1-1; no clear D. Sequenced material: blood. The clonotype comes from a woman aged 80 or over in good health. The CDR3 DNA sequence: TGTGCCTGGAGTTCCCGGGAAGAAGCTTTCTTT. Its protein product is CAWSSREEAFF. The full variable domain, its missing parts supplied by reference TRBV30 and TRBJ1-1, is SQTIHQWPATLVQPVGSPLSLECTVEGTSNPNLYWYRQAAGRGLQLLFYSVGIGQISSEVPQNLSASRPQDRQFILSSKKLLLSDSGFYLCAWSSREEAFFGQGTRLTVV.